This entry describes one T cell receptor (beta chain). TCRdb's table, derived via immunoSEQ multiplex PCR, lists solely in-frame clones and lacks some. The sample has approximately 160,000 clones; roughly nine tenths are singletons. The sample comes from a study of cytomegalovirus exposure and HLA in healthy donors. The clonotype was recovered from a woman aged 18-35 years in good health and CMV-seropositive. Material: PBMCs.

The CDR3 bases are TGTGCCACCAGCAGACCGGGACAGGATAACAATGAGCAGTTCTTC. This translates into CATSRPGQDNNEQFF. The rearrangement uses TRBV15 and TRBJ2-1; 8 bases align to TRBD1. The ends lost 2 bases at V and 5 bases at J; junction bases unmatched: 5. The CDR3 has 15 amino acids. CDR1 and CDR2 (germline): LNHNV, YYDKDF (reference sequence).